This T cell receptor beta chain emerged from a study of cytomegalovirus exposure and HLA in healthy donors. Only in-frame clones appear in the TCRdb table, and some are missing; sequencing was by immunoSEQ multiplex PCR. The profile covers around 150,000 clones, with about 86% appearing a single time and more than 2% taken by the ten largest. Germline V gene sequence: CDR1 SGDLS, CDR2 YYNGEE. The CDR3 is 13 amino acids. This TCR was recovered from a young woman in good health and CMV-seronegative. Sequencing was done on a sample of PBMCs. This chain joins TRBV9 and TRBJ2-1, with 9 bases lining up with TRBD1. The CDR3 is CASGTGSYNEQFF. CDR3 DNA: TGTGCTTCAGGGACAGGGTCCTACAATGAGCAGTTCTTC.